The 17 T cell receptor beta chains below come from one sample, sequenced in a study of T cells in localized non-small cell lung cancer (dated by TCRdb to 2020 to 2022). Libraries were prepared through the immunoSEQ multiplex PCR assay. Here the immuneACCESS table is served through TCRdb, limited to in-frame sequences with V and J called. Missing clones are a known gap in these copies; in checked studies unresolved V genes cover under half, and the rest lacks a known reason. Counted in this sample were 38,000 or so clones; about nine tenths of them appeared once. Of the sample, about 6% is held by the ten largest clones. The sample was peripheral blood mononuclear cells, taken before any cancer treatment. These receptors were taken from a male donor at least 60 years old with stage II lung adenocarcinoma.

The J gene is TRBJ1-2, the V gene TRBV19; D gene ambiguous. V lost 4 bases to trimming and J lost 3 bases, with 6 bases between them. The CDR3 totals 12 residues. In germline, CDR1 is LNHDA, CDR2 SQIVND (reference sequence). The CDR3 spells CASSKTDYGYTF. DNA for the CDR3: TGTGCCAGTAGTAAGACGGACTATGGCTACACCTTC.

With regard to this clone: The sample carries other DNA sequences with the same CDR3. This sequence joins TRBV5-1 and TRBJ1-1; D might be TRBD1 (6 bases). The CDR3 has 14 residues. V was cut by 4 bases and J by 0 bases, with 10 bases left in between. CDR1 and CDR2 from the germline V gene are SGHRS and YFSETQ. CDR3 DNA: TGCGCCAGCAGCGATCAGGGGTTGAACACTGAAGCTTTCTTT. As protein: CASSDQGLNTEAFF.

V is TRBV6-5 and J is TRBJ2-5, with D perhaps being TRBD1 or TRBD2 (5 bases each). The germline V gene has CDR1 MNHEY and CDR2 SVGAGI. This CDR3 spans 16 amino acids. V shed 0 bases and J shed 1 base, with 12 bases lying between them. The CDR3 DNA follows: TGTGCCAGCAGTTACTCCCTCTCGGGGACCCAAGAGACCCAGTACTTC. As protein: CASSYSLSGTQETQYF.

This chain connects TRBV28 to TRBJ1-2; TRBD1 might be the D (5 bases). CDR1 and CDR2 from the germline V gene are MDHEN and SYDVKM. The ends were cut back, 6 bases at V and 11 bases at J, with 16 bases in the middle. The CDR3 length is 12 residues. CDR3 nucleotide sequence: TGTGCCAGCAGCATCCGGGGCCGGGGATACACCTTC. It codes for CASSIRGRGYTF.

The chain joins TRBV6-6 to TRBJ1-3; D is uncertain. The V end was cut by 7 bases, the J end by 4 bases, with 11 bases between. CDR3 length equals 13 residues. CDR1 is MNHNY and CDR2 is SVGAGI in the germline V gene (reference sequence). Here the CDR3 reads CASKSSKGNTIYF. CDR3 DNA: TGTGCCAGCAAATCCTCAAAGGGAAACACCATATATTTT.

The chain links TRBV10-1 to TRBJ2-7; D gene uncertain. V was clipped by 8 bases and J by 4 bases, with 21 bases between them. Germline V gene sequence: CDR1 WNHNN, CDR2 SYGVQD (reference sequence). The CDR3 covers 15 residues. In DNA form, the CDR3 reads TGCGCCAGCTCGACGTCGACGGTTATCAAGTACGAGCAGTACTTC. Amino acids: CASSTSTVIKYEQYF.

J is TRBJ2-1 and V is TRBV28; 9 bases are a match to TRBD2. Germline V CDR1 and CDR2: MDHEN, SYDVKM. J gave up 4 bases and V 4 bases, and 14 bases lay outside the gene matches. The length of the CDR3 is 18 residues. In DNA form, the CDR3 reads TGTGCCAGCAGTTCCCGGGGGGCGGGAGGGCCAAAGTACAATGAGCAGTTCTTC. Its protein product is CASSSRGAGGPKYNEQFF.

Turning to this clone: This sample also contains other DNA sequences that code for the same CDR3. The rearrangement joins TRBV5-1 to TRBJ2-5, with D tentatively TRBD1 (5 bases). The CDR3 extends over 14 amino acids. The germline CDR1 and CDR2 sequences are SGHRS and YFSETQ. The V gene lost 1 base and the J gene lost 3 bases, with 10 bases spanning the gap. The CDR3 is CASSLSRVEETQYF. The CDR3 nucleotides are TGCGCCAGCAGCTTGTCCAGGGTCGAAGAGACCCAGTACTTC.

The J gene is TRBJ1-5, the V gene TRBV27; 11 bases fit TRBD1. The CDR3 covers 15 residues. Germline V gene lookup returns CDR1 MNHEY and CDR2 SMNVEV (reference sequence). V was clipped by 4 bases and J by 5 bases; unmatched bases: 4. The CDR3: CASSSWTGGDQPQHF. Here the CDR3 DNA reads TGTGCCAGCAGTTCCTGGACAGGGGGCGATCAGCCCCAGCATTTT.

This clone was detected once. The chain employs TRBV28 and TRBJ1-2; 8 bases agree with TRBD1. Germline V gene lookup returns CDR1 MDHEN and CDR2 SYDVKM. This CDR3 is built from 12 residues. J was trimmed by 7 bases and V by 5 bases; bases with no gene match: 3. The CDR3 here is CASSLQGVGYTF. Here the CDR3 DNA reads TGTGCCAGCAGTCTACAGGGGGTTGGCTACACCTTC.

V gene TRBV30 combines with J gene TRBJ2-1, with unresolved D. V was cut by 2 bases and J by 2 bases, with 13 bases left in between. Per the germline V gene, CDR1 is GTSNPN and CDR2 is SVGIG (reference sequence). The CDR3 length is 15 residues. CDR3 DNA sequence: TGTGCCTGGAGTAGAATGGGCGCCACCTACAATGAGCAGTTCTTC. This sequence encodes CAWSRMGATYNEQFF.

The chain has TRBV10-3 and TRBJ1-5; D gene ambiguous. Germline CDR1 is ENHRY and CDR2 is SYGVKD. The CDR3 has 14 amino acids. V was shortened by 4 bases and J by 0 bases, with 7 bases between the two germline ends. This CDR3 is CAISAMDSNQPQHF. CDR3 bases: TGTGCCATCAGTGCTATGGATAGCAATCAGCCCCAGCATTTT.

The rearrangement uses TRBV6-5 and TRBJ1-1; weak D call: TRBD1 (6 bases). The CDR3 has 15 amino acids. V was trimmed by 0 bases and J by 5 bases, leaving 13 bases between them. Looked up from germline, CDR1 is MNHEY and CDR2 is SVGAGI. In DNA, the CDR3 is TGTGCCAGCAGTTACTCGAATCGAGGGGGGACTGAAGCTTTCTTT. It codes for CASSYSNRGGTEAFF.

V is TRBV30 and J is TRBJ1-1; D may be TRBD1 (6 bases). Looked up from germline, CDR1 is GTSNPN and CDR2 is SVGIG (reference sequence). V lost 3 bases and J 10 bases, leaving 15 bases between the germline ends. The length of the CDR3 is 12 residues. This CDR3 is CAWRVGIGGAFF. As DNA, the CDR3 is TGTGCCTGGAGGGTTGGAATAGGGGGAGCTTTCTTT.

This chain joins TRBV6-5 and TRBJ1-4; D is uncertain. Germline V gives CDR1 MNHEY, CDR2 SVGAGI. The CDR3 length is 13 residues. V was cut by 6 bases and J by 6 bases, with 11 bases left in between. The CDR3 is CASRSWLDEKLFF. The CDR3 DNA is TGTGCCAGCAGGTCATGGTTAGATGAAAAACTGTTTTTT.

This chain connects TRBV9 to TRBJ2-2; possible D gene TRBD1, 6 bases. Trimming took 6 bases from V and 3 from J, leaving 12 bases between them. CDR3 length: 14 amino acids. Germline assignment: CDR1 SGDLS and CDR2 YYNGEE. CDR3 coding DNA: TGTGCCAGCACCTACGGACAGTACACCGGGGAGCTGTTTTTT. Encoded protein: CASTYGQYTGELFF.

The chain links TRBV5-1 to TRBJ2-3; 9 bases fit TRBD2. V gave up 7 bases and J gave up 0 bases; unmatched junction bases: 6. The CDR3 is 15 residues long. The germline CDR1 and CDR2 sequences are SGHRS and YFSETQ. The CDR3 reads CASCLAGLSTDTQYF. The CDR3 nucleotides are TGCGCCAGCTGCCTAGCGGGATTAAGCACAGATACGCAGTATTTT.